The following is a T cell receptor (beta chain) sequence with its context. Its specificity is unknown. This record comes from a study of T cell responses to AZD1222 COVID-19 vaccine. Findings and limits, study-wide: Per reports, nearly half of all spike-specific TCRs target regions that are unmutated in variants. Spike-wide vaccine-associated CD4 TCRs dominated at 160-218 and 743-854. The sample set comprised mostly white British donors with more females, and clonal diversity was possibly underestimated.

The CDR3 length is 13 residues. Germline CDR1 and CDR2: SQVTM and ANQGSEA. V lost 7 bases and J 7 bases, leaving 17 bases between the germline ends. Assay used: immunoSEQ multiplex PCR; TCRdb lists only in-frame clones, some missing. There are approximately 140,000 clones in the sample; about 93% occur only once, and roughly 2.8% lies in the top ten. The chain couples TRBV29-1 to TRBJ2-1; tentatively, D is TRBD2 (5 bases). This sequence was found in an adult in good health. The sequencing here drew on peripheral blood, taken on day 0 of MenACWY control vaccination. Written as DNA, the CDR3 is TGCAGCGGTGGCGAGGGCCAAAGGAATGAGCAGTTCTTC. This codes for CSGGEGQRNEQFF.